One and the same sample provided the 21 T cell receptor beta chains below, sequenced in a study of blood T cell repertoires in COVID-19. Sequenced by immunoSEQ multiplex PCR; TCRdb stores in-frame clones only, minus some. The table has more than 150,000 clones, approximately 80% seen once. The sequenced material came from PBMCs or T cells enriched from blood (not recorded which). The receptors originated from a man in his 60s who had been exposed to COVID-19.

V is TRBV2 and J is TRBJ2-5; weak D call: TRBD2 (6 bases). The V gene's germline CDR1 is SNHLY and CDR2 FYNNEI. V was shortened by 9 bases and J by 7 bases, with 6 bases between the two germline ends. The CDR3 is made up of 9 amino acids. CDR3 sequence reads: CARGGTQYF. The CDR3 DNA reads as TGTGCCAGGGGGGGGACCCAGTACTTC.

CDR3 bases: TGTGCCAGCAGTACCCCTAGCTTCGATGAGCAGTTCTTC. It translates to CASSTPSFDEQFF. This sequence joins TRBV27 and TRBJ2-1; D is possibly TRBD2 (5 bases). CDR3 length equals 13 residues. V lost 5 bases to trimming and J lost 8 bases, with 13 bases between them. Germline V lookup: CDR1 MNHEY, CDR2 SMNVEV (reference sequence).

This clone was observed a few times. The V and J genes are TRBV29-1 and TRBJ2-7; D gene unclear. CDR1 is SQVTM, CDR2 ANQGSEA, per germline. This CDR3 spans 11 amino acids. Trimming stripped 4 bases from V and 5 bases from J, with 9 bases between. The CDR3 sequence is CSVVVIHEQYF. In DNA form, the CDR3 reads TGCAGCGTTGTTGTCATCCACGAGCAGTACTTC.

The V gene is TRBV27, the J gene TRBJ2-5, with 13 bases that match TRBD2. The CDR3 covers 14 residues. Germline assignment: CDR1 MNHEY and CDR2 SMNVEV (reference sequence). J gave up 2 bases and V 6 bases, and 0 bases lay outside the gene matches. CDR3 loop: CASRGLAGQETQYF. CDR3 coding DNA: TGTGCCAGCAGGGGACTAGCGGGGCAAGAGACCCAGTACTTC.

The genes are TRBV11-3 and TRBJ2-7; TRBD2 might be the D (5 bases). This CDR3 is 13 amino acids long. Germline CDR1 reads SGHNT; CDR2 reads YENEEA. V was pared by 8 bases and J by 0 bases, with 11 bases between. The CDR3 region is CASSSGSSYEQYF. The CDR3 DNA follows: TGTGCCAGCTCCAGCGGCTCCTCCTACGAGCAGTACTTC.

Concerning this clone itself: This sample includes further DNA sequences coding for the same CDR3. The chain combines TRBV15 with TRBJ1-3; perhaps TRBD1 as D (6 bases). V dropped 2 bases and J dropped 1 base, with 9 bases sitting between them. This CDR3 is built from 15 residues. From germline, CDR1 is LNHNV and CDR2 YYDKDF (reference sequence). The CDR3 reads CATSRTGSSGNTIYF. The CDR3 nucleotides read TGTGCCACCAGCAGAACAGGGTCGTCTGGAAACACCATATATTTT.

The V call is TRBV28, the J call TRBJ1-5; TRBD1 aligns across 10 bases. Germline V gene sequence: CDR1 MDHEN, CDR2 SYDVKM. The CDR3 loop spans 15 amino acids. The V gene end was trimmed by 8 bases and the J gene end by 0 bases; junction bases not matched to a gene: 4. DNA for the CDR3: TGTGCCAGCCAGACAGGGGGCCTTAGCAATCAGCCCCAGCATTTT. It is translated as CASQTGGLSNQPQHF.

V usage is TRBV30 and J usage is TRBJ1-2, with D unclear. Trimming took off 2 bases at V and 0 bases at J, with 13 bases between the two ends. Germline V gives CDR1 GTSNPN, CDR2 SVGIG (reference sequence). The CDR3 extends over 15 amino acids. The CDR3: CAWSPPGVSNYGYTF. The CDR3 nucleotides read TGTGCCTGGAGTCCCCCCGGGGTCTCTAACTATGGCTACACCTTC.

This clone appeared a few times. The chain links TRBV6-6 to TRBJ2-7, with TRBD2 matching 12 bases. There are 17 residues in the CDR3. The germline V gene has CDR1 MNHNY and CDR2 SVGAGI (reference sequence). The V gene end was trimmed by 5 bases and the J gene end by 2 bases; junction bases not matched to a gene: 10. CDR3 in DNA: TGTGCCAGCAGTCCCACTAGCGGGAGGAGTTTCCCCTACGAGCAGTACTTC. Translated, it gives CASSPTSGRSFPYEQYF.

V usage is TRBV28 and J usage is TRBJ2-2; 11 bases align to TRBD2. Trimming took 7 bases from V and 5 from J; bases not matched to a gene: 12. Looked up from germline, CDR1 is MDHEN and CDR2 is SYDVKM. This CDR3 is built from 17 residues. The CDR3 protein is CASTVLAGGENTGELFF. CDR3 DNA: TGTGCCAGCACCGTGCTAGCGGGAGGAGAGAATACCGGGGAGCTGTTTTTT.

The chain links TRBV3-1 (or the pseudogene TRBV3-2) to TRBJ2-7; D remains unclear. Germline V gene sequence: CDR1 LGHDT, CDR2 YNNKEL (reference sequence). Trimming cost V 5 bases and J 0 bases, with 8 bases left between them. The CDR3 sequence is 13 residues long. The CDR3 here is CASSSLSSYEQYF. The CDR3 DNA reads TGTGCCAGCAGCTCCTTGAGCTCCTACGAGCAGTACTTC.

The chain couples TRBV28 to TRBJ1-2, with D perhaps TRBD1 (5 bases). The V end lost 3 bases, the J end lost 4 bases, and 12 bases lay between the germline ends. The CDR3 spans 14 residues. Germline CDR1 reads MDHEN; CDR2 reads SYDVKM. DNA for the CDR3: TGTGCCAGCAGTTTTGAAAGGGGCTCCTATGGCTACACCTTC. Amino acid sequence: CASSFERGSYGYTF.

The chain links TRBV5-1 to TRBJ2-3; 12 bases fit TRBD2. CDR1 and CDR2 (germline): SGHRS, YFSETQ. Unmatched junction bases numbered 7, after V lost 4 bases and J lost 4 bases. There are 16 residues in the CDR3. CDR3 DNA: TGCGCCAGCAGCATTCTGACTAGCGGGAGAGCAGATACGCAGTATTTT. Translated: CASSILTSGRADTQYF.

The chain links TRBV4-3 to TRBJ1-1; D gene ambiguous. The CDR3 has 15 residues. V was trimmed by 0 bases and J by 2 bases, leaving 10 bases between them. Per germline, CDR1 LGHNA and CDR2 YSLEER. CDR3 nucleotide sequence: TGCGCCAGCAGCCAAGATATGCTACCTAACACTGAAGCTTTCTTT. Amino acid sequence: CASSQDMLPNTEAFF.

Written as DNA, the CDR3 is TGTGCCAGCAGGAACCGGCAAGAGACCCAGTACTTC. This translates into CASRNRQETQYF. This sequence joins TRBV6-6 and TRBJ2-5; D not certain. Trimming shortened V by 6 bases and J by 2 bases, and 7 bases separated the two germline ends. The CDR3 covers 12 residues. CDR1 and CDR2 (germline): MNHNY, SVGAGI (reference sequence).

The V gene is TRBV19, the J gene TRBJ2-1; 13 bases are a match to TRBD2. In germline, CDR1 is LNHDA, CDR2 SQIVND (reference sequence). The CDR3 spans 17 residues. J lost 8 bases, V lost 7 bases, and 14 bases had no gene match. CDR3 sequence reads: CASTHGIGTSGTHEQFF. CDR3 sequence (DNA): TGTGCCAGTACCCATGGTATCGGGACTAGCGGGACCCATGAGCAGTTCTTC.

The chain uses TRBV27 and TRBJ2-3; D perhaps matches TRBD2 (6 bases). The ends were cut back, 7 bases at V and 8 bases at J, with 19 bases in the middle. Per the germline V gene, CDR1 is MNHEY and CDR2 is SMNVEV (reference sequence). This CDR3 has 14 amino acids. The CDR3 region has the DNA TGTGCCAGCACCGAATGGGGGGAGCGAGTTACGCAGTATTTT. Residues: CASTEWGERVTQYF.

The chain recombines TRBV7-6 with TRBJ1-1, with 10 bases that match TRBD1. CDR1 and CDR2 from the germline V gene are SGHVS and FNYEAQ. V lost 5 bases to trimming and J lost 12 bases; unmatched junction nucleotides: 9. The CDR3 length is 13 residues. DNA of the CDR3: TGTGCCAGCAGCCCCGAGGGACAGGGGCGAACTTTCTTT. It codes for CASSPEGQGRTFF.

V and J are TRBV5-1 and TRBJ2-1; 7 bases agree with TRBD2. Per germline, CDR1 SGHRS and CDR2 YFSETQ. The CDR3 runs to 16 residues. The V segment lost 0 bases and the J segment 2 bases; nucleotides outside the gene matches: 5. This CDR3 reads CASSLAGSGPYNEQFF. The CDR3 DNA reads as TGCGCCAGCAGCTTGGCGGGTAGCGGGCCCTACAATGAGCAGTTCTTC.

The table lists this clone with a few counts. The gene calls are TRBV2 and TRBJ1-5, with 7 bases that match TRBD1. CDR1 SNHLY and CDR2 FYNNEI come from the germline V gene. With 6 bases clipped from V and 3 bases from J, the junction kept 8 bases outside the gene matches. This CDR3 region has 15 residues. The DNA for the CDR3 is TGTGCCAGCAGGACGAGGGACAGTTCCAATCAGCCCCAGCATTTT. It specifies CASRTRDSSNQPQHF. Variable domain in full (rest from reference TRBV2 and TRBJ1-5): EPEVTQTPSHQVTQMGQEVILRCVPISNHLYFYWYRQILGQKVEFLVSFYNNEISEKSEIFDDQFSVERPDGSNFTLKIRSTKLEDSAMYFCASRTRDSSNQPQHFGDGTRLSIL.

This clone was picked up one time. CDR3 amino acids: CASSGVAGDTQYF. The DNA for the CDR3 is TGTGCCAGCAGCGGAGTGGCGGGGGATACGCAGTATTTT. The rearrangement uses TRBV7-7 and TRBJ2-3, with D possibly TRBD2 on 6 matching bases. The V end lost 5 bases, the J end lost 6 bases, and 12 bases lay between the germline ends. There are 13 residues in the CDR3. Germline V lookup: CDR1 SSHAT, CDR2 FNYEAQ (reference sequence).